This is a list of T cell receptor beta chains from one sample in a study of regulatory T cells in long-lasting Graves disease. MiXCR was run by TCRdb on the multiplex PCR reads, yielding one entry per CDR3 protein. The sample contains hundreds of thousands of distinct CDR3 sequences, more than 15% of which appear only once. Separately, the same data were catalogued under a study of T cells in Graves' hyperthyroidism and ophthalmopathy.

The material sequenced was peripheral blood mononuclear cells (PBMCs), taken at new diagnosis, from a patient treated with antithyroid drugs. These receptors were taken from a young man with Graves disease. Both conserved end residues are part of each CDR3. D genes are given only for firm matches. Rows may omit the clone size; those that give it use once, few, many or a size class.

clone_size: many
d_call: .
j_call: TRBJ2-4
v_call: TRBV11-2
cdr3_nt: TGTGCCAGCAGCTTAGATTATGGGAACATAAACATTCAGTACTTC
cdr3_aa: CASSLDYGNINIQYF

clone_size: many
d_call: .
j_call: TRBJ2-7
v_call: TRBV30
cdr3_nt: TGTGCCTGGAGTGGGGGATTCGGAACCTACGAGCAGTACTTC
cdr3_aa: CAWSGGFGTYEQYF

clone_size: many
d_call: .
j_call: TRBJ2-7
v_call: TRBV12-3/TRBV12-4
cdr3_nt: TGTGCCAGCAGGCCCGGGGGTTCCTACGAGCAGTACTTC
cdr3_aa: CASRPGGSYEQYF

clone_size: few
d_call: .
j_call: TRBJ1-1
v_call: TRBV30
cdr3_nt: TGTGCCTGGAGTGTTAATGGGGGGCTTCACACTGAAGCTTTCTTT
cdr3_aa: CAWSVNGGLHTEAFF

clone_size: few
d_call: .
j_call: TRBJ2-6
v_call: TRBV19
cdr3_nt: TGTGCCAGCGGGCGGATTTTAACTGCTGGGGCCAACGTCCTGACTTTC
cdr3_aa: CASGRILTAGANVLTF

clone_size: many
d_call: .
j_call: TRBJ1-2
v_call: TRBV7-8
cdr3_nt: TGTGCCAGCAGCTCCAAGGGAGCCCAGGGCTACACCTTC
cdr3_aa: CASSSKGAQGYTF

clone_size: many
d_call: .
j_call: TRBJ2-7
v_call: TRBV5-1
cdr3_nt: TGCGCCAGCAGCTACCGGGACCATCGCTACGAGCAGTACTTC
cdr3_aa: CASSYRDHRYEQYF

clone_size: many
d_call: TRBD1
j_call: TRBJ2-7
v_call: TRBV28
cdr3_nt: TGTGCCAGCAGTACCACGGACAGGGCCGTGGGCTACGAGCAGTACTTC
cdr3_aa: CASSTTDRAVGYEQYF

clone_size: .
d_call: TRBD1
j_call: TRBJ1-2
v_call: TRBV6-1
cdr3_nt: TGTGCCAGCACCCGTGAGGGGGCTCGTGGCTACACCTTC
cdr3_aa: CASTREGARGYTF

clone_size: many
d_call: .
j_call: TRBJ1-2
v_call: TRBV6-1
cdr3_nt: TGTGCCAGCGGCCACAGGGCCGCTAACTATGGCTACACCTTC
cdr3_aa: CASGHRAANYGYTF

clone_size: .
d_call: .
j_call: TRBJ1-1
v_call: TRBV6-2/TRBV6-3
cdr3_nt: TGTGCCAGCAGAAACGCGGGGGGCACTGAAGCTTTCTTT
cdr3_aa: CASRNAGGTEAFF

clone_size: .
d_call: TRBD2
j_call: TRBJ2-3
v_call: TRBV4-1
cdr3_nt: TGCGCCAGCAGCCAAGCAGGAGCGGGAGGGCCAGATACGCAGTATTTT
cdr3_aa: CASSQAGAGGPDTQYF

clone_size: many
d_call: .
j_call: TRBJ1-1
v_call: TRBV7-9
cdr3_nt: TGTGCCAGCAGCCCCACTGAAGCTTTCTTT
cdr3_aa: CASSPTEAFF

clone_size: many
d_call: TRBD1
j_call: TRBJ1-1
v_call: TRBV2
cdr3_nt: TGTGCCAGGCGGACAGGGGGAGAGCCTGAAGCTTTCTTT
cdr3_aa: CARRTGGEPEAFF